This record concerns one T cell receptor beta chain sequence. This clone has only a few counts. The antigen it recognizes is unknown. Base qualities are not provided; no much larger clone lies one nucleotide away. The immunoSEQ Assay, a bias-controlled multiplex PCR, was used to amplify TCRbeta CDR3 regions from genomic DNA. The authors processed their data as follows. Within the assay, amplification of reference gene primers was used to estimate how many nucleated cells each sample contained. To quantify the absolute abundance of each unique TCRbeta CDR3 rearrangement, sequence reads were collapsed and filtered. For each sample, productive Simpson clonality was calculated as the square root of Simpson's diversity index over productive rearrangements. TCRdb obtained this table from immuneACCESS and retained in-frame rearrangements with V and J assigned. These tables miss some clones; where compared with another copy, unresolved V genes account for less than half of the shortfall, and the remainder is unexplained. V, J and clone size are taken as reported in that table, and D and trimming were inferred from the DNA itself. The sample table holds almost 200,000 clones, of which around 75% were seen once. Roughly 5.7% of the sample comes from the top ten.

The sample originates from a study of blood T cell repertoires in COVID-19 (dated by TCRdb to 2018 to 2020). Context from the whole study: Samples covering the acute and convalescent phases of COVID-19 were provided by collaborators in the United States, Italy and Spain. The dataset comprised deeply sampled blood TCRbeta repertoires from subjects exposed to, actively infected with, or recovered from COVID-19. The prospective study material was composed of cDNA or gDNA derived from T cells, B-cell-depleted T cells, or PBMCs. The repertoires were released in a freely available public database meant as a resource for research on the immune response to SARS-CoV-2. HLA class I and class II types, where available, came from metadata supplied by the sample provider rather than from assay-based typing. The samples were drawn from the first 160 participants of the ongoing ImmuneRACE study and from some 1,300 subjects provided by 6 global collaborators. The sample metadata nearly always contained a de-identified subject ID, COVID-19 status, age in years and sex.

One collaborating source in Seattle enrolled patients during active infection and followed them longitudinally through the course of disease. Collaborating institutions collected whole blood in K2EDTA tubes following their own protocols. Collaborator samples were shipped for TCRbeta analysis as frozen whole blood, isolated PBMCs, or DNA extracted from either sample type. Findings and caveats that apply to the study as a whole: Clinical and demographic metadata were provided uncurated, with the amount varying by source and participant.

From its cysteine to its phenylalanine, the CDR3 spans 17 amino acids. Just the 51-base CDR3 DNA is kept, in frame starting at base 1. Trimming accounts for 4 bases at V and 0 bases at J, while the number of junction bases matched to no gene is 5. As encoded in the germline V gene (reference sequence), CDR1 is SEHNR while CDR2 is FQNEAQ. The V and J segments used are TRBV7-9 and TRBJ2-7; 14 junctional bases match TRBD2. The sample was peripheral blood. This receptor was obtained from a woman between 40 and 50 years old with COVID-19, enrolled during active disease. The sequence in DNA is TGTGCCAGCAGCTACGGGACTAGCGGGAGTTCCTCCTACGAGCAGTACTTC. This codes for CASSYGTSGSSSYEQYF.